Listed below are T cell receptor beta chains from one sample, sequenced in a study of blood T cell repertoires in COVID-19. TCRdb's copy holds only in-frame clones and misses some; the assay was immunoSEQ multiplex PCR. The sample contains under 300,000 clones, 85% to 95% of which appear only once. Input material: PBMCs or T cells enriched from blood (not recorded which). These receptors were obtained from a young woman who had recovered from COVID-19. Both conserved end residues are part of each CDR3. D genes are given only for firm matches. Rows give clone size only sometimes, using once, few, many, or a class for an expanded clone.

>TRBJ2-1|TRBV9|TRBD2|once
CASSPTSGGAIFNEQFF
TGTGCCAGCAGCCCAACTAGCGGGGGGGCGATATTCAATGAGCAGTTCTTC
>TRBJ2-1|TRBV19|NA|NA
CASSIGRGSPNEQFF
TGTGCCAGTAGTATAGGGCGGGGATCCCCCAATGAGCAGTTCTTC
>TRBJ1-2|TRBV7-2|TRBD1|once
CASSPGQHRGDGYTF
TGTGCCAGCAGCCCGGGACAGCATAGGGGGGATGGCTACACCTTC
>TRBJ2-5|TRBV5-1|NA|NA
CASSLRQDSETQYF
TGCGCCAGCAGCTTAAGACAGGATTCCGAGACCCAGTACTTC
>TRBJ2-3|TRBV5-1|NA|NA
CASSSPGPTDTQYF
TGCGCCAGCAGCTCCCCAGGGCCGACAGATACGCAGTATTTT
>TRBJ2-7|TRBV10-3|TRBD1|NA
CAISDGRGLEQYF
TGTGCCATCAGTGACGGCAGGGGGCTCGAGCAGTACTTC
>TRBJ2-1|TRBV7-9|NA|NA
CASSLVGQGSNEQFF
TGTGCCAGCAGCTTAGTGGGCCAGGGCAGCAATGAGCAGTTCTTC
>TRBJ1-1|TRBV29-1|NA|NA
CSVQRGVMNTEAFF
TGCAGCGTTCAACGGGGTGTGATGAACACTGAAGCTTTCTTT
>TRBJ2-7|TRBV3-1/TRBV3-2|TRBD1|few
CASSHGQAGSYEQYF
TGTGCCAGCAGCCATGGACAGGCTGGGTCATACGAGCAGTACTTC
>TRBJ2-1|TRBV4-3|NA|NA
CASSQPRATGTPDNEQFF
TGCGCCAGCAGCCAGCCCAGGGCTACCGGGACACCAGACAATGAGCAGTTCTTC
>TRBJ2-1|TRBV29-1|NA|NA
CSAKPRGPYNEQFF
TGCAGCGCCAAGCCCAGGGGACCATACAATGAGCAGTTCTTC
>TRBJ2-3|TRBV28|NA|NA
CASEYSLTQYF
TGTGCCAGCGAGTATTCGCTCACGCAGTATTTT
>TRBJ2-2|TRBV4-3|NA|NA
CASSPDDPGAAGGTGELFF
TGCGCCAGCAGCCCCGATGATCCGGGAGCGGCCGGCGGCACCGGGGAGCTGTTTTTT
>TRBJ2-1|TRBV10-3|TRBD1|NA
CAISVGQSSPGGQFF
TGTGCCATCAGTGTGGGACAGTCCTCACCTGGGGGGCAGTTCTTC
>TRBJ1-2|TRBV6-1|NA|NA
CASSETRSLNYGYTF
TGTGCCAGCAGTGAAACCCGGAGCCTAAACTATGGCTACACCTTC
>TRBJ1-2|TRBV24-1|NA|NA
CATSDLAGNYGYTF
TGTGCCACCAGTGATTTGGCAGGGAACTATGGCTACACCTTC
>TRBJ1-2|TRBV28|NA|NA
CASSSESRDYGYTF
TGTGCCAGCAGTTCAGAAAGCAGGGACTATGGCTACACCTTC
>TRBJ2-2|TRBV2|NA|few
CASFPFSATGELFF
TGTGCCAGCTTCCCCTTTAGTGCCACCGGGGAGCTGTTTTTT
>TRBJ1-2|TRBV6-5|NA|NA
CAPGGTSYTF
TGTGCCCCCGGGGGGACCAGCTACACCTTC
>TRBJ2-3|TRBV5-1|TRBD2|NA
CASSSYPLAGGPTDTQYF
TGCGCCAGCAGCTCTTATCCTTTAGCGGGGGGCCCCACAGATACGCAGTATTTT
>TRBJ1-2|TRBV15|TRBD1|NA
CATRVTGGYGYTF
TGTGCCACCAGGGTGACAGGGGGCTATGGCTACACCTTC
>TRBJ1-5|TRBV15|TRBD1|NA
CATSKRDRDQPQHF
TGTGCCACCAGCAAACGGGACAGGGATCAGCCCCAGCATTTT
>TRBJ1-2|TRBV24-1|NA|NA
CATSDPGTSYGYTF
TGTGCCACCAGTGATCCCGGGACTTCCTATGGCTACACCTTC
>TRBJ1-1|TRBV12-3/TRBV12-4|NA|NA
CATARGLNTEAFF
TGTGCCACCGCCCGCGGCCTGAACACTGAAGCTTTCTTT
>TRBJ2-1|TRBV7-2|TRBD2|NA
CASSKRGLGYNEQFF
TGTGCCAGCAGCAAGAGGGGACTAGGATACAATGAGCAGTTCTTC
>TRBJ1-6|TRBV9|NA|NA
CASSALVGGAGWSPLHF
TGTGCCAGCAGCGCCCTAGTGGGGGGAGCTGGTTGGTCACCCCTCCACTTT
>TRBJ2-6|TRBV5-1|NA|NA
CASSPSGVGANVLTF
TGCGCCAGCAGCCCCTCCGGGGTCGGGGCCAACGTCCTGACTTTC